Listed here are 28 T cell receptor beta chains from one sample, sequenced in a study of T cell responses to AZD1222 COVID-19 vaccine. Using immunoSEQ multiplex PCR, the repertoire was profiled, and TCRdb retains in-frame clones only, with some absent. The table has 150,000 to 200,000 clones, 70% to 90% seen once. The sequencing used peripheral blood, collected on day 0 of AZD1222 vaccination. These receptors originate from an adult in good health.

The chain is built from TRBV27 and TRBJ1-4; D might be TRBD1 (5 bases). Between the trimmed V and J ends, which lost 2 bases and 7 bases, there was a span of 17 bases. This CDR3 spans 16 amino acids. Germline CDR1 is MNHEY and CDR2 is SMNVEV (reference sequence). For the CDR3, the DNA is TGTGCCAGCAGTTTAACATACAGGAAGCGCGCTGAAAAACTGTTTTTT. This translates into CASSLTYRKRAEKLFF.

This sequence joins TRBV7-2 and TRBJ2-2; D is ambiguous. Germline lookup yields CDR1 SGHTA and CDR2 FQGNSA. The length of the CDR3 is 14 residues. With 5 bases removed from V and 7 bases from J, the gap between germline ends came to 14 bases. The CDR3 here is CASSPVSFGGELFF. The DNA of the CDR3 is TGTGCCAGCAGCCCCGTGTCCTTCGGCGGGGAGCTGTTTTTT.

The chain has TRBV27 and TRBJ1-4; 9 bases align to TRBD1. CDR3 length: 15 residues. The trim removed 0 bases at V and 8 bases at J, leaving 4 bases unmatched. Germline assignment: CDR1 MNHEY and CDR2 SMNVEV (reference sequence). As DNA, the CDR3 is TGTGCCAGCAGTTTATCCGGGACAGGGAGGGAAAAACTGTTTTTT. This encodes CASSLSGTGREKLFF.

The gene calls are TRBV5-1 and TRBJ2-1; D is unclear. Germline CDR1 and CDR2: SGHRS and YFSETQ. Deletions cut 4 bases from V and 5 bases from J, with 10 bases between. The CDR3 sequence is 13 residues long. The CDR3 region has the DNA TGCGCCAGCAGCACCGGACCTAACAATGAGCAGTTCTTC. This gives the protein CASSTGPNNEQFF. The complete variable domain, with remaining parts taken from reference TRBV5-1 and TRBJ2-1, reads KAGVTQTPRYLIKTRGQQVTLSCSPISGHRSVSWYQQTPGQGLQFLFEYFSETQRNKGNFPGRFSGRQFSNSRSEMNVSTLELGDSALYLCASSTGPNNEQFFGPGTRLTVL.

J is TRBJ1-5 and V is TRBV5-5; a weak D match, TRBD1 (5 bases). Between the trimmed V and J ends, which lost 0 bases and 8 bases, there was a span of 18 bases. CDR1 is SGHKS and CDR2 is YYEKEE in the germline V gene (reference sequence). This CDR3 contains 16 residues. The CDR3 loop is CASSLAGTALGEPQHF. The CDR3 DNA follows: TGTGCCAGCAGCTTGGCCGGGACGGCCCTAGGGGAGCCCCAGCATTTT.

The genes are TRBV28 and TRBJ2-7; D remains ambiguous. The CDR3 sequence is 13 residues long. V was shortened by 2 bases and J by 2 bases, with 7 bases between the two germline ends. CDR1 and CDR2 (germline): MDHEN, SYDVKM. CDR3 sequence: CASSLDNTYEQYF. In DNA, the CDR3 is TGTGCCAGCAGTTTAGACAATACCTACGAGCAGTACTTC.

This clone was detected once. The chain couples TRBV20-1 to TRBJ2-5, with a tentative D call TRBD2 (6 bases). V lost 3 bases and J lost 4, with 21 bases in between. The CDR3 extends over 16 amino acids. CDR1 and CDR2 from the germline V gene are DFQATT and SNEGSKA (reference sequence). CDR3 residues: CSASTKSGLALETQYF. CDR3 in DNA: TGCAGTGCTAGTACAAAGAGCGGGCTCGCGTTAGAGACCCAGTACTTC.

The chain combines TRBV5-1 with TRBJ2-5; 8 bases match TRBD2. J gave up 2 bases and V 0 bases, and 6 bases lay outside the gene matches. Germline values: CDR1 SGHRS, CDR2 YFSETQ. This CDR3 spans 16 amino acids. The chain's CDR3 is CASSLDPSGQQETQYF. The CDR3 bases are TGCGCCAGCAGCTTGGATCCTAGCGGGCAACAAGAGACCCAGTACTTC.

The chain carries TRBV12-3 or TRBV12-4 and TRBJ1-6; 7 bases are shared with TRBD1. The CDR3 has 12 amino acids. V was clipped by 10 bases and J by 10 bases; unmatched bases: 7. CDR3 loop: CATRQGHSPLHF. Here the CDR3 DNA reads TGTGCCACCCGACAGGGACACTCACCCCTCCACTTT.

CDR3 sequence: CASTNGVLETQYF. CDR3 nucleotide sequence: TGCGCCAGCACAAACGGGGTCTTAGAGACCCAGTACTTC. The V gene is TRBV5-1, the J gene TRBJ2-5, with D perhaps matching TRBD2 (5 bases). CDR3 size: 13 residues. Between the trimmed V and J ends, which lost 6 bases and 4 bases, there was a span of 13 bases. Germline V gives CDR1 SGHRS, CDR2 YFSETQ.

The CDR3 DNA reads as TGTGCCAGCAGCCAAATGTTGATGCGAGGAAACACCATATATTTT. Protein: CASSQMLMRGNTIYF. The chain carries TRBV3-1 (or the pseudogene TRBV3-2) and TRBJ1-3, with D unresolved. V lost 2 bases and J 4 bases, leaving 12 bases between the germline ends. CDR1 and CDR2 (germline): LGHDT, YNNKEL (reference sequence). The CDR3 covers 15 residues.

J is TRBJ2-7 and V is TRBV5-1, with 14 nucleotides matching TRBD2. V shed 2 bases and J 3 bases; nucleotides not matched to a gene: 13. CDR1 SGHRS and CDR2 YFSETQ come from the germline V gene. The CDR3 extends over 19 amino acids. CDR3: CASSLHGTSGSSRYYEQYF. The CDR3 DNA reads TGCGCCAGCAGCTTACACGGGACTAGCGGGAGCTCGAGATACTACGAGCAGTACTTC.

This clone was recorded a few times. Other DNA sequences from this sample encode an identical CDR3 as well. The V gene is TRBV5-1, the J gene TRBJ2-5; 9 positions match TRBD2. The germline CDR1 and CDR2 sequences are SGHRS and YFSETQ. Trimming at V came to 2 bases and at J to 3 bases, leaving 11 bases not matched to a gene. The CDR3 sequence is 17 residues long. The CDR3 loop reads CASSFSTASGGKETQYF. CDR3 DNA sequence: TGCGCCAGCAGCTTTTCGACCGCGAGCGGGGGGAAAGAGACCCAGTACTTC.

The CDR3 sequence is CASSLTDRHQPQHF. In DNA, the CDR3 is TGTGCCAGCAGTCTAACGGATAGACATCAGCCCCAGCATTTT. The chain recombines TRBV6-5 with TRBJ1-5; no clear D. This CDR3 has 14 amino acids. Germline CDR1 MNHEY, CDR2 SVGAGI. Deletions cut 5 bases from V and 5 bases from J, with 13 bases between.

The chain recombines TRBV3-1 (or the pseudogene TRBV3-2) with TRBJ2-2, with D perhaps matching TRBD2 (6 bases). Germline V CDR1 and CDR2: LGHDT, YNNKEL (reference sequence). Trimming cost V 3 bases and J 6 bases, with 17 bases left between them. CDR3 length equals 16 residues. The CDR3 DNA is TGTGCCAGCAGCCAGGCCGGGACTCAGAGGGCCGGGGAGCTGTTTTTT. Protein sequence: CASSQAGTQRAGELFF.

The chain couples TRBV28 to TRBJ2-1; no clear D. Trimming took 2 bases from V and 3 from J, leaving 8 bases between them. Per germline, CDR1 MDHEN and CDR2 SYDVKM. The CDR3 length is 14 residues. In DNA form, the CDR3 reads TGTGCCAGCAGTTTACGGCAAAGCTACAATGAGCAGTTCTTC. Translated: CASSLRQSYNEQFF.

This clone has a single count. This chain connects TRBV5-4 to TRBJ2-7; no definite D call. The CDR3 totals 15 residues. CDR1 and CDR2 from the germline V gene are SGHNT and YYREEE (reference sequence). V gave up 0 bases and J gave up 2 bases, with 12 bases separating them. CDR3 loop: CASSLAGQGTYEQYF. The CDR3 DNA is TGTGCCAGCAGCTTGGCGGGTCAAGGGACCTACGAGCAGTACTTC.

For the CDR3, the DNA is TGCGCCAGTAGTGCAGCCACAACTAATGAAAAACTGTTTTTT. Amino acids: CASSAATTNEKLFF. The J gene is TRBJ1-4, the V gene TRBV5-1; D remains unclear. CDR3 size: 14 residues. V lost 8 bases, J lost 0 bases, and 11 bases lay in between. Germline values: CDR1 SGHRS, CDR2 YFSETQ.

The chain recombines TRBV5-1 with TRBJ1-2; D possibly corresponds to TRBD1 (5 bases). This CDR3 has 15 residues. Germline V gene data show CDR1 as SGHRS and CDR2 as YFSETQ. The V and J ends lost 2 bases and 2 bases respectively, with 13 bases between them. The CDR3 DNA follows: TGCGCCAGCAGCTTAAGAGGGGCGTTGAACTATGGCTACACCTTC. Translating gives CASSLRGALNYGYTF.

With respect to this clone: An end of the junction does not agree with germline; a read error may underlie this. The rearrangement joins TRBV5-1 to TRBJ2-7; D is perhaps TRBD2 (6 bases). The germline gives CDR1 SGHRS, CDR2 YFSETQ. This CDR3 is built from 11 residues. Here the CDR3 reads CASSFGEARHF. The CDR3 DNA sequence: TGCGCCAGCAGCTTCGGGGAGGCCAGGCACTTC.

The rearrangement uses TRBV6-2 or TRBV6-3 and TRBJ2-5; TRBD2 might be the D (6 bases). The ends were cut back, 2 bases at V and 1 base at J, with 17 bases in the middle. Germline CDR1 reads MNHEY; CDR2 reads SVGEGT. The CDR3 has 17 amino acids. DNA for the CDR3: TGTGCCAGCAGTTACCCCCGACTAGGGGCCATCCAAGAGACCCAGTACTTC. It yields the protein CASSYPRLGAIQETQYF.

The chain combines TRBV7-2 with TRBJ1-5, with 12 positions matching TRBD1. Germline CDR1 reads SGHTA; CDR2 reads FQGNSA. This CDR3 region has 19 residues. J was trimmed by 2 bases and V by 7 bases; bases with no gene match: 15. The CDR3 coding sequence is TGTGCCAGCACCCCCACTCGGGTGGGACAGGGGGCGGGCAATCAGCCCCAGCATTTT. Protein product: CASTPTRVGQGAGNQPQHF.

The J gene is TRBJ1-5, the V gene TRBV18; no clear D. The CDR3 totals 16 residues. The V gene's germline CDR1 is KGHSH and CDR2 LQKENI. V lost 2 bases, J lost 0 bases, and 11 bases lay in between. CDR3 DNA sequence: TGTGCCAGCTCACCATCGACAACCCTTAGCAATCAGCCCCAGCATTTT. Its translation: CASSPSTTLSNQPQHF.

This rearrangement joins TRBV30 to TRBJ2-2, with 10 bases matching TRBD1. The CDR3 is 15 amino acids. The germline CDR1 and CDR2 sequences are GTSNPN and SVGIG (reference sequence). The V and J ends lost 4 bases and 6 bases, in that order; junction bases with no gene match: 8. CDR3 sequence: CAWKGQGNAAGELFF. For the CDR3, the DNA is TGTGCCTGGAAGGGACAGGGGAATGCTGCCGGGGAGCTGTTTTTT.

This clone was recorded a few times. The chain employs TRBV12-3 or TRBV12-4 and TRBJ1-5, with D possibly TRBD1 on 6 matching bases. The CDR3 is 12 amino acids. V lost 5 bases and J 6 bases, leaving 8 bases between the germline ends. CDR3 amino acids: CASSPGVQPQHF. The CDR3 region has the DNA TGTGCCAGCAGTCCAGGGGTTCAGCCCCAGCATTTT.

This clone was found once. The chain links TRBV7-8 to TRBJ1-3; D is unclear. V was clipped by 5 bases and J by 7 bases, with 12 bases between them. The CDR3 is 13 amino acids. Germline assignment: CDR1 SGHVS and CDR2 FQNEAQ. The CDR3 region has the DNA TGTGCCAGCAGCCGACCTTTTTGGAACACCATATATTTT. It codes for CASSRPFWNTIYF.

In its sample, this clone was seen once. The V call is TRBV4-1, the J call TRBJ1-3; TRBD1 matches 9 bases. CDR1 and CDR2 from the germline V gene are MGHRA and YSYEKL. J lost 0 bases, V lost 4 bases, and 10 bases had no gene match. The CDR3 has 18 amino acids. CDR3 loop: CASSRPSGTGNSGNTIYF. The CDR3 DNA is TGCGCCAGCAGCCGCCCTTCGGGGACAGGGAACTCTGGAAACACCATATATTTT.

The chain links TRBV11-1 to TRBJ2-2; no reliable D call. The V end was cut by 5 bases, the J end by 5 bases, with 12 bases between. CDR3 length equals 14 residues. Germline CDR1 reads SGHAT; CDR2 reads FQDESV (reference sequence). The CDR3 region has the DNA TGTGCCAGCAGCCCCCCGTGGGCGACCGGGGAGCTGTTTTTT. This translates into CASSPPWATGELFF.